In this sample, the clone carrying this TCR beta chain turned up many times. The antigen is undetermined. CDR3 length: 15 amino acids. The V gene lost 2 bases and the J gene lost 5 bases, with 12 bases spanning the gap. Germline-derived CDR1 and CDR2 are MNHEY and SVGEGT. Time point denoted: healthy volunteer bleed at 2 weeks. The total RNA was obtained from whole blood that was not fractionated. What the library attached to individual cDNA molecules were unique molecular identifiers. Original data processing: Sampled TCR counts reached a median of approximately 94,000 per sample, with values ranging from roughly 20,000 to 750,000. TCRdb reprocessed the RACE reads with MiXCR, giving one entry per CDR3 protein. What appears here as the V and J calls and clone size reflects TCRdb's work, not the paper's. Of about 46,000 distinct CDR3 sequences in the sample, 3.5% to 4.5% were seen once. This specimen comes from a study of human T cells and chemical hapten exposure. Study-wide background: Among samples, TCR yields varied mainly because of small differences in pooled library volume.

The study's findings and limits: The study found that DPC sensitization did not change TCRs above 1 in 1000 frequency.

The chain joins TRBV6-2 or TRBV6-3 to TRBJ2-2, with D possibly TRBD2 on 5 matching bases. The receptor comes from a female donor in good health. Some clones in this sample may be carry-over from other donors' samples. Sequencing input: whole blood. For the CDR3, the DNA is TGTGCCAGCAGTTACGGGCTAGAGGGTACCGGGGAGCTGTTTTTT. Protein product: CASSYGLEGTGELFF.